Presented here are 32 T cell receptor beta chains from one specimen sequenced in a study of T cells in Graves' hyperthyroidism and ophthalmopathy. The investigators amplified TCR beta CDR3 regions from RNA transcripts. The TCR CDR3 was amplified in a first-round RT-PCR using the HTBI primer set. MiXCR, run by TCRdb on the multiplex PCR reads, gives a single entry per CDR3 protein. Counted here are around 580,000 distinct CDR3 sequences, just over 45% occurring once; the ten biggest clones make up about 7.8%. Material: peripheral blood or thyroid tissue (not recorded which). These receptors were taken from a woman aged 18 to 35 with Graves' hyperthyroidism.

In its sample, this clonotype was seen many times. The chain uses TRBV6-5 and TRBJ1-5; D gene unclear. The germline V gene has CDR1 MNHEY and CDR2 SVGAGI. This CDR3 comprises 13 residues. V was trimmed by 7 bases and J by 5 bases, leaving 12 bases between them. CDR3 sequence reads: CASTYRAYQPQHF. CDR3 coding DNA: TGTGCCAGCACCTACCGCGCGTATCAGCCCCAGCATTTT.

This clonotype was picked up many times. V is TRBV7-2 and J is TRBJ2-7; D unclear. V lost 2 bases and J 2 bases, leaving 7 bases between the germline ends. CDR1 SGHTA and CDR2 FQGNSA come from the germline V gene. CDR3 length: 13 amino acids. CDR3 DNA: TGTGCCAGCAGCTTAACCGGGCCCTACGAGCAGTACTTC. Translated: CASSLTGPYEQYF.

The DNA of the CDR3 is TGCAGCCCAGGGACAGCTACTAACTATGGCTACACCTTC. Amino acid sequence: CSPGTATNYGYTF. V gene TRBV29-1 combines with J gene TRBJ1-2, with 7 bases that match TRBD1. The junction had 6 bases not matched to a gene; V was cut back by 8 bases and J by 0 bases. Germline V CDR1 and CDR2: SQVTM, ANQGSEA. The CDR3 has 13 residues.

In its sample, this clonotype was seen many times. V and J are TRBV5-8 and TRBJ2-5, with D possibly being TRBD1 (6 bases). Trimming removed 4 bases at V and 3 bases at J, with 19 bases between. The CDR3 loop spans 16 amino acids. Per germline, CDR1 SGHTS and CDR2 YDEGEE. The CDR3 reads CASSVHYRDGKETQYF. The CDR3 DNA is TGTGCCAGCAGCGTACACTACAGGGATGGAAAAGAGACCCAGTACTTC.

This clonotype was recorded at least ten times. The CDR3 spells CASSLEASSYEQYF. The DNA of the CDR3 is TGTGCCAGCAGCTTGGAGGCCAGCAGCTACGAGCAGTACTTC. The J gene is TRBJ2-7, the V gene TRBV7-9; D is possibly TRBD2 (5 bases). This CDR3 spans 14 amino acids. Looked up from germline, CDR1 is SEHNR and CDR2 is FQNEAQ (reference sequence). Trimming left V 3 bases short and J 3 bases short, with 12 bases between.

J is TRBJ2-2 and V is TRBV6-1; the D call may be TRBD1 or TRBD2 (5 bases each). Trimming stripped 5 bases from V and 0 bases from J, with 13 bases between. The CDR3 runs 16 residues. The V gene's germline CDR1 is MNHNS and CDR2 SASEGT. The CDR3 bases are TGTGCCAGCAGTCATCGGGACGGATCGAACACCGGGGAGCTGTTTTTT. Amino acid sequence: CASSHRDGSNTGELFF.

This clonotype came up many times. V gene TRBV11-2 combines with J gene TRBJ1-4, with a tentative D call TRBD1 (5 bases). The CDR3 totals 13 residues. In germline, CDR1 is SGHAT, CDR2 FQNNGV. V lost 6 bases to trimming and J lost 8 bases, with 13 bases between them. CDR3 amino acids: CASSRDQGEKLFF. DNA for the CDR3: TGTGCCAGCAGTCGCGACCAGGGAGAAAAACTGTTTTTT.

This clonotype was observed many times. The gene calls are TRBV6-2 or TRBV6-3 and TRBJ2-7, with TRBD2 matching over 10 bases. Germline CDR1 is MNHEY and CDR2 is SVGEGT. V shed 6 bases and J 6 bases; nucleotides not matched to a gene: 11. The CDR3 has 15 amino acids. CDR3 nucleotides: TGTGCCAGCAGCCCACTAGCGGGACCGGGTGGCGAGCAGTACTTC. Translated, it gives CASSPLAGPGGEQYF.

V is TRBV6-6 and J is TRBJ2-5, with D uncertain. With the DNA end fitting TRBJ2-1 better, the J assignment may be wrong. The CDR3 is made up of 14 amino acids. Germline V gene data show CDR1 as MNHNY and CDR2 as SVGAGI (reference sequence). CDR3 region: CASSYESNRREQFF. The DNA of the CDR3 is TGTGCCAGCAGTTACGAAAGTAATCGGCGTGAGCAGTTCTTC.

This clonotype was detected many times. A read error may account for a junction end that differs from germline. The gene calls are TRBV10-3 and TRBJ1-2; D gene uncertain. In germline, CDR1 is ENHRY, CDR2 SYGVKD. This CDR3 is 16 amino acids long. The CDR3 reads CAISDRSRATFYGHTF. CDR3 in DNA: TGTGCCATCAGTGACCGATCTAGGGCGACTTTCTATGGCCACACCTTC.

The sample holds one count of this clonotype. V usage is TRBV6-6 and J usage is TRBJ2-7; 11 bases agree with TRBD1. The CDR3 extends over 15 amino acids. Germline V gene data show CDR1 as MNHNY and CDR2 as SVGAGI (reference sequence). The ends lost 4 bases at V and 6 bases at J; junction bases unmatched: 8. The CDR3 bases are TGTGCCAGCAGTTCCACCGGGACAGGGGGTAGCGAGCAGTACTTC. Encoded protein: CASSSTGTGGSEQYF.

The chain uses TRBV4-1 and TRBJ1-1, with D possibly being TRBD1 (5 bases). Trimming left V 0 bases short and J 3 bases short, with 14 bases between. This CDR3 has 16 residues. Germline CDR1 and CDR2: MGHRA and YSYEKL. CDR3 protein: CASSQERRQGDTEAFF. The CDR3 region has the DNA TGCGCCAGCAGCCAAGAAAGAAGGCAGGGTGACACTGAAGCTTTCTTT.

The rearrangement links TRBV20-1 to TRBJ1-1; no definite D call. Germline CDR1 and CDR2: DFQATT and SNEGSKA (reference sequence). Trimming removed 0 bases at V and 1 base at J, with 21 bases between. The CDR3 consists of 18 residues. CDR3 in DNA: TGCAGTGCTAGAGATCCGACCCTCACCGGGGAGTGGAACACTGAAGCTTTCTTT. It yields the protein CSARDPTLTGEWNTEAFF.

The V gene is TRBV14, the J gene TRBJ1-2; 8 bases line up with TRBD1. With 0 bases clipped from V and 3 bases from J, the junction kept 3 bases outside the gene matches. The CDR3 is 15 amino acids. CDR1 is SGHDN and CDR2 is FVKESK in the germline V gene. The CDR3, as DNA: TGTGCCAGCAGCCAAGAATGGACAGGGCACTATGGCTACACCTTC. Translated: CASSQEWTGHYGYTF. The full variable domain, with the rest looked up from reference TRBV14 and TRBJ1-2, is EAGVTQFPSHSVIEKGQTVTLRCDPISGHDNLYWYRRVMGKEIKFLLHFVKESKQDESGMPNNRFLAERTGGTYSTLKVQPAELEDSGVYFCASSQEWTGHYGYTFGSGTRLTVV.

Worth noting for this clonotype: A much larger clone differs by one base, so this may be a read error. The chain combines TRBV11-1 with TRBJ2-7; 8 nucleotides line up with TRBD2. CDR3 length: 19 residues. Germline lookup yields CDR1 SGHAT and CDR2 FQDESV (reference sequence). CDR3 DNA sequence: TGTGCCGGCAGCTTAGATAGCGGGGATTCCATCAAGTCCCTCTACGAGCAGTACTTC. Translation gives CAGSLDSGDSIKSLYEQYF.

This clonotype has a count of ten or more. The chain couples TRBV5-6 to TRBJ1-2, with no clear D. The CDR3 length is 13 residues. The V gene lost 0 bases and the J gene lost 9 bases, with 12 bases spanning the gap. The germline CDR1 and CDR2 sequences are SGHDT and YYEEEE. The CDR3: CASSLAQDLSYTF. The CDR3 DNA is TGTGCCAGCAGCTTGGCACAAGACTTAAGCTACACCTTC. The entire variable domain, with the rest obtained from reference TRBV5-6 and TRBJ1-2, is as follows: DAGVTQSPTHLIKTRGQQVTLRCSPKSGHDTVSWYQQALGQGPQFIFQYYEEEERQRGNFPDRFSGHQFPNYSSELNVNALLLGDSALYLCASSLAQDLSYTFGSGTRLTVV.

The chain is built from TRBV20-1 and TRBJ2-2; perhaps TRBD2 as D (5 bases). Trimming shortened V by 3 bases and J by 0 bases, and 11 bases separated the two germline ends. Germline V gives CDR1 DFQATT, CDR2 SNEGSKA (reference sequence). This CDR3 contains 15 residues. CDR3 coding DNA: TGCAGTGCTAGTCATGGACTCTCGAACACCGGGGAGCTGTTTTTT. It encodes CSASHGLSNTGELFF.

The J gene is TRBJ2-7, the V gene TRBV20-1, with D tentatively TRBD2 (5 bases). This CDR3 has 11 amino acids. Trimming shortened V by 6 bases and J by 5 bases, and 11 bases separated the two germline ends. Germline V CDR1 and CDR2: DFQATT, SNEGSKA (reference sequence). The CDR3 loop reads CSAEYGDEQYF. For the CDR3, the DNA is TGCAGTGCCGAATACGGGGACGAGCAGTACTTC.

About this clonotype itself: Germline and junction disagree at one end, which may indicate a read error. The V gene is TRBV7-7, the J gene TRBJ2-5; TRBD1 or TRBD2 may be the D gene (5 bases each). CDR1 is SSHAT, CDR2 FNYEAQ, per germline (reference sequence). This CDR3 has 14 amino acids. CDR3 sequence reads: CASSSGAGQETQYF. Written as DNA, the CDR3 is TGTGCTAGCAGCTCCGGGGCGGGTCAAGAGACCCAGTACTTC.

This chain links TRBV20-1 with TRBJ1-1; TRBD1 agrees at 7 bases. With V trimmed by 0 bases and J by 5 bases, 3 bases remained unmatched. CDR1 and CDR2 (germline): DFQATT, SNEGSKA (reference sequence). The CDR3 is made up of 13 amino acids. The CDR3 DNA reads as TGCAGTGCTAGAGAGACAGGGTGGACTGAAGCTTTCTTT. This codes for CSARETGWTEAFF.

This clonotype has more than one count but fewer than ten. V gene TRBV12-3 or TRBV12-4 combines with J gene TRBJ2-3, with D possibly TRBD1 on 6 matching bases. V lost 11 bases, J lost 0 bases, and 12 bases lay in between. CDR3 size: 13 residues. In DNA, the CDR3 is TGTGCCCTAGGACAGTCTAGCACAGATACGCAGTATTTT. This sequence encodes CALGQSSTDTQYF.

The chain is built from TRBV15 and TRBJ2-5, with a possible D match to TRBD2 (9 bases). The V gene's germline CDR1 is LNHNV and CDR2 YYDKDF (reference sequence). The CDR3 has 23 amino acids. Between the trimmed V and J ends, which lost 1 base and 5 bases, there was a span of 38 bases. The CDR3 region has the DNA TGTGCCACCAGCAGAGTGCCAGTCGGGACTAGCAGCCAAGCCAAGGACAGGGCTGAGACCCAGTACTTC. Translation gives CATSRVPVGTSSQAKDRAETQYF.

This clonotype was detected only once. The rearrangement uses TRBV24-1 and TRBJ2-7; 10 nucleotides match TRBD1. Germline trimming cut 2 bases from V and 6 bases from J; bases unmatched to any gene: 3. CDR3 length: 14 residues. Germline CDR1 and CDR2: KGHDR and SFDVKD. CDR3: CATSDSGTGVEQYF. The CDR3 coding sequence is TGTGCCACCAGTGATTCCGGGACAGGGGTCGAGCAGTACTTC.

The CDR3 spells CASSYFLSDRGAHEQYF. The CDR3 coding sequence is TGTGCCAGCAGTTATTTTCTATCGGACAGGGGGGCCCACGAGCAGTACTTC. The V call is TRBV6-6, the J call TRBJ2-7; 10 nucleotides match TRBD1. V gave up 3 bases and J gave up 5 bases; unmatched junction bases: 13. Germline V lookup: CDR1 MNHNY, CDR2 SVGAGI (reference sequence). The CDR3 contains 17 residues.

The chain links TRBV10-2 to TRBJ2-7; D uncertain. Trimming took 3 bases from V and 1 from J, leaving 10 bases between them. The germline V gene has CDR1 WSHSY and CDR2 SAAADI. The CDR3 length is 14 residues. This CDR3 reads CASSDTDGSYEQYF. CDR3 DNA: TGCGCCAGCAGTGATACGGACGGGTCCTACGAGCAGTACTTC.

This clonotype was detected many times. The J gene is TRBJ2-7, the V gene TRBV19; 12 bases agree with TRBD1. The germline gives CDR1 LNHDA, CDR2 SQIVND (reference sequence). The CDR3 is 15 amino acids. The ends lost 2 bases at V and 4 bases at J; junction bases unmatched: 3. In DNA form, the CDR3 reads TGTGCCAGTAGTATAACGGGACAGGGGGCATACGAGCAGTACTTC. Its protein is CASSITGQGAYEQYF. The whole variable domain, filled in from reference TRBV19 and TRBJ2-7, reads DGGITQSPKYLFRKEGQNVTLSCEQNLNHDAMYWYRQDPGQGLRLIYYSQIVNDFQKGDIAEGYSVSREKKESFPLTVTSAQKNPTAFYLCASSITGQGAYEQYFGPGTRLTVT.

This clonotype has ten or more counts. For the CDR3, the DNA is TGTGCCAGCAGGGAGGACAGGAGAGGGGATCAGCCCCAGCATTTT. This codes for CASREDRRGDQPQHF. The chain links TRBV2 to TRBJ1-5, with 7 bases lining up with TRBD1. The germline CDR1 and CDR2 sequences are SNHLY and FYNNEI. V lost 6 bases and J lost 5; bases outside the gene matches: 10. CDR3 length equals 15 residues.

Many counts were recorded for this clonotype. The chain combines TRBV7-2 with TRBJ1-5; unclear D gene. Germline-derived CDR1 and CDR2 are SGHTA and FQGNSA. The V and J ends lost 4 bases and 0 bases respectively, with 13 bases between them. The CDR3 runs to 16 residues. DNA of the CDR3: TGTGCCAGCAGCTCCCGCGCAGGTGATAGCAATCAGCCCCAGCATTTT. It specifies CASSSRAGDSNQPQHF. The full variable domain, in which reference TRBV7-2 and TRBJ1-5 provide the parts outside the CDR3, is GAGVSQSPSNKVTEKGKDVELRCDPISGHTALYWYRQSLGQGLEFLIYFQGNSAPDKSGLPSDRFSAERTGGSVSTLTIQRTQQEDSAVYLCASSSRAGDSNQPQHFGDGTRLSIL.

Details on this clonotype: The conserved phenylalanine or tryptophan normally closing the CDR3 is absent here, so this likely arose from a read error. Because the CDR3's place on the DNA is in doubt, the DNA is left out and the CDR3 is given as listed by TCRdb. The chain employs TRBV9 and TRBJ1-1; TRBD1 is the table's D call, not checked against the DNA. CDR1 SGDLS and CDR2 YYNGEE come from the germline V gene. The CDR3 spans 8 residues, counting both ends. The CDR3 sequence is CASSPGGG.

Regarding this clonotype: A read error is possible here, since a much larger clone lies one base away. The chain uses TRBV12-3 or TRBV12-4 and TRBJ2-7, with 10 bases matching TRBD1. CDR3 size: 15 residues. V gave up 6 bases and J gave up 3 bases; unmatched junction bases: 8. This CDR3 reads CASRRDRGGFYEQYF. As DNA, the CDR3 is TGTGCCAGCAGGAGGGACAGGGGAGGGTTCTACGAGCAGTACTTC.

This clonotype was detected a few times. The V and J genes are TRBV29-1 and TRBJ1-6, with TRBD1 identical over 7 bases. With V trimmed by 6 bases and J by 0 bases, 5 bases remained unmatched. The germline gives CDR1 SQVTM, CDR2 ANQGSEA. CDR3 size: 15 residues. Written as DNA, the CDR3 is TGCAGCGTGGGGACAGACAGCTCCTATAATTCACCCCTCCACTTT. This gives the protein CSVGTDSSYNSPLHF.

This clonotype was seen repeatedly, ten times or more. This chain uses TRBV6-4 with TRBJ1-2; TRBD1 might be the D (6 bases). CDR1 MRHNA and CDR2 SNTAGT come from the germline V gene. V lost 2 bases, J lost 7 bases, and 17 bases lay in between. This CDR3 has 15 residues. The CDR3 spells CASSDQDSEGGGYTF. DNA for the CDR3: TGTGCCAGCAGTGACCAAGATTCAGAGGGGGGTGGCTACACCTTC.